These 20 T cell receptor beta chains were all obtained from the same sample, sequenced in a study of T cell responses to AZD1222 COVID-19 vaccine. Sequencing used immunoSEQ multiplex PCR; TCRdb keeps in-frame clones, though not all of them. The sample lists just over 60,000 clones, 76% occurring once. This specimen was peripheral blood, taken on day 0 of AZD1222 vaccination. These TCRs come from an adult in good health.

The chain carries TRBV18 and TRBJ2-1, with D perhaps TRBD1 or TRBD2 (5 bases each). V lost 3 bases and J lost 5, with 17 bases in between. CDR3 length: 16 amino acids. Per the germline V gene, CDR1 is KGHSH and CDR2 is LQKENI. CDR3 in amino acids: CASSPEIRDGDNEQFF. In DNA, the CDR3 is TGTGCCAGCTCACCCGAAATCCGGGACGGAGACAATGAGCAGTTCTTC.

This chain joins TRBV30 and TRBJ1-1; TRBD1 matches at 8 bases. This CDR3 spans 21 amino acids. Germline V gives CDR1 GTSNPN, CDR2 SVGIG (reference sequence). The trim removed 0 bases at V and 0 bases at J, leaving 21 bases unmatched. The CDR3 DNA reads as TGTGCCTGGAGTGTACGGGGAGCGAGATGGGACAGGCAAAGGGTGAACACTGAAGCTTTCTTT. This gives the protein CAWSVRGARWDRQRVNTEAFF.

This chain uses TRBV6-2 or TRBV6-3 with TRBJ1-2, with D perhaps matching TRBD1 (5 bases). V was clipped by 0 bases and J by 7 bases, with 15 bases between them. Germline CDR1 reads MNHEY; CDR2 reads SVGEGT. The length of the CDR3 is 15 residues. CDR3 coding DNA: TGTGCCAGCAGTTACTCGGGGCCACGGGGTCGTGGCTACACCTTC. This codes for CASSYSGPRGRGYTF.

The chain couples TRBV5-5 to TRBJ2-7; D is uncertain. Germline V gene data show CDR1 as SGHKS and CDR2 as YYEKEE (reference sequence). This CDR3 region has 13 residues. Deletions cut 5 bases from V and 1 base from J, with 10 bases between. CDR3 protein: CASRPDASYEQYF. In nucleotides, the CDR3 is TGTGCCAGCAGGCCGGACGCGTCCTACGAGCAGTACTTC.

This clone showed up just a few times. Being one base from a much bigger clone, this may be a read error. This sample also contains other DNA sequences that code for the same CDR3. The rearrangement links TRBV5-4 to TRBJ1-1, with D tentatively TRBD1 (5 bases). CDR1 SGHNT and CDR2 YYREEE come from the germline V gene (reference sequence). The CDR3 totals 12 residues. The V end lost 2 bases, the J end lost 3 bases, and 5 bases lay between the germline ends. The CDR3 protein is CASSLGDTEAFF. The CDR3 nucleotides are TGTGCCAGCAGCTTAGGGGACACTGAAGCTTTCTTT. Together with reference TRBV5-4 and TRBJ1-1, the CDR3 gives the full variable domain: ETGVTQSPTHLIKTRGQQVTLRCSSQSGHNTVSWYQQALGQGPQFIFQYYREEENGRGNFPPRFSGLQFPNYSSELNVNALELDDSALYLCASSLGDTEAFFGQGTRLTVV.

The V gene is TRBV12-5, the J gene TRBJ1-5; no firm D call. Deletions cut 6 bases from V and 0 bases from J, with 6 bases between. The CDR3 is 13 amino acids. The germline gives CDR1 LGHNT, CDR2 FRNRAP. CDR3 amino acids: CASGMISNQPQHF. As DNA, the CDR3 is TGTGCTAGTGGGATGATTAGCAATCAGCCCCAGCATTTT. Combining the CDR3 with reference TRBV12-5 and TRBJ1-5 gives the whole variable domain DARVTQTPRHKVTEMGQEVTMRCQPILGHNTVFWYRQTMMQGLELLAYFRNRAPLDDSGMPKDRFSAEMPDATLATLKIQPSEPRDSAVYFCASGMISNQPQHFGDGTRLSIL.

The V call is TRBV7-2, the J call TRBJ1-4, with 8 bases identical to TRBD1. Germline V gene data show CDR1 as SGHTA and CDR2 as FQGNSA. The CDR3 is made up of 17 amino acids. The trim removed 1 base at V and 3 bases at J, leaving 7 bases unmatched. CDR3 sequence (DNA): TGTGCCAGCAGCTTAGGGGCAGGGGGCCGGTCTAATGAAAAACTGTTTTTT. This gives the protein CASSLGAGGRSNEKLFF.

The DNA for the CDR3 is TGTGCCAGCAGCAAACTCGGAAACACTGAAGCTTTCTTT. It encodes CASSKLGNTEAFF. The rearrangement uses TRBV7-7 and TRBJ1-1, with D hard to call. The CDR3 spans 13 residues. CDR1 is SSHAT, CDR2 FNYEAQ, per germline (reference sequence). V lost 5 bases and J 2 bases, leaving 9 bases between the germline ends.

The CDR3 loop is CAISVDRGEQYF. The CDR3 DNA is TGTGCCATCAGTGTCGACAGGGGCGAGCAGTACTTC. The chain joins TRBV10-3 to TRBJ2-7, with 8 bases that match TRBD1. The CDR3 has 12 amino acids. The ends lost 4 bases at V and 6 bases at J; junction bases unmatched: 2. Germline-derived CDR1 and CDR2 are ENHRY and SYGVKD.

The V gene is TRBV3-1 (or the pseudogene TRBV3-2), the J gene TRBJ1-1, with D hard to call. V was clipped by 0 bases and J by 4 bases, with 6 bases between them. In germline, CDR1 is LGHDT, CDR2 YNNKEL (reference sequence). The CDR3 has 13 residues. CDR3: CASSQDPGTEAFF. CDR3 DNA: TGTGCCAGCAGCCAAGACCCCGGCACTGAAGCTTTCTTT.

The chain recombines TRBV19 with TRBJ2-1; TRBD2 matches at 10 bases. The CDR3 totals 16 residues. The germline gives CDR1 LNHDA, CDR2 SQIVND (reference sequence). The junction had 12 bases not matched to a gene; V was cut back by 9 bases and J by 4 bases. The CDR3 bases are TGTGCCAGCTCGCGTCCCGGACTAGCGGTTTACAATGAGCAGTTCTTC. Translation: CASSRPGLAVYNEQFF. Based on the CDR3 plus reference TRBV19 and TRBJ2-1, the full variable domain is DGGITQSPKYLFRKEGQNVTLSCEQNLNHDAMYWYRQDPGQGLRLIYYSQIVNDFQKGDIAEGYSVSREKKESFPLTVTSAQKNPTAFYLCASSRPGLAVYNEQFFGPGTRLTVL.

The rearrangement uses TRBV18 and TRBJ1-2, with TRBD1 as a possible D gene (5 bases). The CDR3 is 11 residues long. CDR1 KGHSH and CDR2 LQKENI come from the germline V gene. The V gene lost 4 bases and the J gene lost 8 bases, with 8 bases spanning the gap. CDR3 in amino acids: CASSRGTGYTF. DNA of the CDR3: TGTGCCAGCTCACGAGGGACCGGCTACACCTTC. Together with reference TRBV18 and TRBJ1-2, the CDR3 gives the full variable domain: NAGVMQNPRHLVRRRGQEARLRCSPMKGHSHVYWYRQLPEEGLKFMVYLQKENIIDESGMPKERFSAEFPKEGPSILRIQQVVRGDSAAYFCASSRGTGYTFGSGTRLTVV.

The chain carries TRBV11-3 and TRBJ2-7; 8 bases align to TRBD1. CDR3 size: 16 residues. With V trimmed by 6 bases and J by 0 bases, 10 bases remained unmatched. From germline, CDR1 is SGHNT and CDR2 YENEEA. The DNA for the CDR3 is TGTGCCAGCAGGGTCTGGCAGACAGGGGTCTCCTACGAGCAGTACTTC. Translated: CASRVWQTGVSYEQYF.

The chain carries TRBV24-1 and TRBJ2-5, with D possibly being TRBD1 (5 bases). The CDR3 has 16 residues. V lost 4 bases and J lost 2, with 16 bases in between. From germline, CDR1 is KGHDR and CDR2 SFDVKD. DNA of the CDR3: TGTGCCACCAGTGACCGCGTTAGTCAGGGACAAGAGACCCAGTACTTC. Translation: CATSDRVSQGQETQYF.

V gene TRBV9 combines with J gene TRBJ2-3; 11 positions match TRBD1. The germline gives CDR1 SGDLS, CDR2 YYNGEE. V was pared by 3 bases and J by 3 bases, with 12 bases of the junction left unmatched. This CDR3 region has 18 residues. The CDR3 coding sequence is TGTGCCAGCAGCGCCCGGGACAGGGGGTATCTTGGGACAGATACGCAGTATTTT. Its protein is CASSARDRGYLGTDTQYF.

The gene calls are TRBV3-1 (or the pseudogene TRBV3-2) and TRBJ2-3; possibly TRBD1 for D (5 bases). The CDR3 spans 16 residues. V lost 0 bases and J lost 6, with 16 bases in between. Looked up from germline, CDR1 is LGHDT and CDR2 is YNNKEL (reference sequence). The CDR3, as DNA: TGTGCCAGCAGCCAAGATCGGGCTGACAGCCGGGATACGCAGTATTTT. Translating it yields CASSQDRADSRDTQYF.

V and J are TRBV21-1 and TRBJ2-7; TRBD1, the table's D call, was not compared with the DNA. TRBV21-1 is termed a pseudogene. CDR3 length: 16 residues. The CDR3 spells CASSTEDRRVTYEQYF. CDR3 DNA sequence: TGTGCCAGCAGCACGGAAGACAGACGAGTTACTTACGAGCAGTACTTC.

The chain employs TRBV25-1 and TRBJ1-6; 7 bases agree with TRBD1. The germline V gene has CDR1 MGHDK and CDR2 SYGVNS. V lost 2 bases and J lost 8; bases outside the gene matches: 3. The CDR3 runs 14 residues. CDR3 in amino acids: CASSEQGGHSPLHF. For the CDR3, the DNA is TGTGCCAGCAGTGAACAGGGGGGACATTCACCCCTCCACTTT.

This clone appeared once. The chain carries TRBV3-1 (or the pseudogene TRBV3-2) and TRBJ2-6, with D perhaps matching TRBD1 (5 bases). CDR1 is LGHDT and CDR2 is YNNKEL in the germline V gene (reference sequence). This CDR3 comprises 17 residues. V lost 2 bases, J lost 0 bases, and 11 bases lay in between. CDR3 bases: TGTGCCAGCAGCCAATTGGGGCTGCACTCTGGGGCCAACGTCCTGACTTTC. Its protein is CASSQLGLHSGANVLTF.

The rearrangement uses TRBV7-2 and TRBJ1-2; 8 bases are a match to TRBD1. Germline CDR1 reads SGHTA; CDR2 reads FQGNSA. This CDR3 is built from 14 residues. The junction had 6 bases not matched to a gene; V was cut back by 5 bases and J by 4 bases. The CDR3 DNA reads TGTGCCAGCAGCCGCTCGGGACAGGTCTATGGCTACACCTTC. Amino acids: CASSRSGQVYGYTF.